The subject of this entry is one T cell receptor (beta chain). The source of the sample is a study of blood T cell repertoires in COVID-19. Background on the study: Acute and convalescent COVID-19 specimens originated in the United States, Italy and Spain. From T cells, B-cell-depleted T cells, or PBMCs came the material, which was cDNA or gDNA.

Germline assignment: CDR1 LNHDA and CDR2 SQIVND (reference sequence). The CDR3 is 13 amino acids. V shed 3 bases and J shed 7 bases, with 10 bases lying between them. TCRdb keeps only in-frame clones here, not all; method: immunoSEQ multiplex PCR. Of fewer than 250,000 clones in the sample, more than 70% were seen once. The clonotype comes from a woman aged 45-65 years with acute or convalescent COVID-19. The sequenced material came from peripheral blood. The chain combines TRBV19 with TRBJ2-1; D is uncertain. Here the CDR3 reads CASSIIFGNEQFF. The DNA of the CDR3 is TGTGCCAGTAGTATTATTTTCGGGAATGAGCAGTTCTTC.